The 5 T cell receptor beta chains listed next were all sequenced from one sample in a study of control samples from healthy donors and cancer patients. The repertoire was sequenced with immunoSEQ multiplex PCR; TCRdb's copy has only in-frame clones and lacks some. The sample includes about 69,000 clones, nearly 90% of them seen just once. The sample consisted of PBMCs. Receptors originate from a man aged 55 to 70 with lung cancer.

The V call is TRBV6-1, the J call TRBJ1-2, with 8 bases fitting TRBD1. The junction had 4 bases not matched to a gene; V was cut back by 0 bases and J by 4 bases. The germline gives CDR1 MNHNS, CDR2 SASEGT. The CDR3 runs 15 residues. The chain's CDR3 is CASSEAFRGLYGYTF. CDR3 DNA sequence: TGTGCCAGCAGTGAAGCGTTCAGGGGGCTCTATGGCTACACCTTC.

V is TRBV15 and J is TRBJ1-5; TRBD1 agrees at 7 bases. J was trimmed by 5 bases and V by 2 bases; bases with no gene match: 3. The germline V gene encodes CDR1 LNHNV and CDR2 YYDKDF (reference sequence). The CDR3 runs to 14 residues. CDR3 region: CATSRNRGDQPQHF. CDR3 coding DNA: TGTGCCACCAGCAGAAACAGGGGAGATCAGCCCCAGCATTTT.

The chain links TRBV10-3 to TRBJ1-1, with TRBD1 as a possible D gene (6 bases). Germline lookup yields CDR1 ENHRY and CDR2 SYGVKD. V lost 7 bases and J lost 1, with 10 bases in between. The CDR3 is made up of 13 amino acids. The CDR3, as DNA: TGTGCCATCACCCCGGGACAGAACACTGAAGCTTTCTTT. It yields the protein CAITPGQNTEAFF.

The J gene is TRBJ2-7, the V gene TRBV27; no reliable D call. The CDR3 sequence is 13 residues long. V lost 3 bases and J lost 3, with 9 bases in between. Per germline, CDR1 MNHEY and CDR2 SMNVEV (reference sequence). CDR3 DNA sequence: TGTGCCAGCAGTTTCGCAGGTATCTACGAGCAGTACTTC. Protein product: CASSFAGIYEQYF.

The chain is built from TRBV4-1 and TRBJ1-4; perhaps TRBD1 as D (5 bases). Trimming cost V 5 bases and J 7 bases, with 14 bases left between them. The germline V gene encodes CDR1 MGHRA and CDR2 YSYEKL. There are 14 residues in the CDR3. CDR3 sequence: CASSWGVESEKLFF. CDR3 bases: TGCGCCAGCAGCTGGGGGGTAGAGAGTGAAAAACTGTTTTTT.